The clone carrying this TCR beta chain was seen a single time. Its antigen is as yet unknown. Splitting of each subset's genomic DNA was done evenly across several immunoSEQ plates. In the original analysis: Junction-only sequences produced by ImmunoSEQ had no quality scores, so filtering differed. Method: immunoSEQ multiplex PCR; TCRdb's copy keeps in-frame clones and lacks some. V, J and clone size derive from that table, while D and trimming were established from the DNA sequence. The sample has some 1,100,000 clones, about 84% seen once; the top ten hold 0.52%. The CDR3 runs 11 residues. The V end lost 0 bases, the J end lost 7 bases, and 6 bases lay between the germline ends. Looked up from germline, CDR1 is DFQATT and CDR2 is SNEGSKA (reference sequence). These data come from a study of shared clonotypes between healthy human individuals. Study-wide points: The sole specimen, blood, was sampled, and tissue repertoires likely differ.

The CD4+ fraction was divided into a CD45RA+ naive subset and a CD45RA-negative memory subset. Sample: memory CD4+ T cells from PBMCs. Documented subset: CD45RA-negative fraction. The J gene is TRBJ2-5, the V gene TRBV20-1; no firm D call. The sequence was obtained from a man aged 18 to 30 in good health. Some clones in this sample may be carry-over from other donors' samples. CDR3 sequence: CSARDRLTQYF. CDR3 coding DNA: TGCAGTGCTAGAGATCGCTTGACCCAGTACTTC.